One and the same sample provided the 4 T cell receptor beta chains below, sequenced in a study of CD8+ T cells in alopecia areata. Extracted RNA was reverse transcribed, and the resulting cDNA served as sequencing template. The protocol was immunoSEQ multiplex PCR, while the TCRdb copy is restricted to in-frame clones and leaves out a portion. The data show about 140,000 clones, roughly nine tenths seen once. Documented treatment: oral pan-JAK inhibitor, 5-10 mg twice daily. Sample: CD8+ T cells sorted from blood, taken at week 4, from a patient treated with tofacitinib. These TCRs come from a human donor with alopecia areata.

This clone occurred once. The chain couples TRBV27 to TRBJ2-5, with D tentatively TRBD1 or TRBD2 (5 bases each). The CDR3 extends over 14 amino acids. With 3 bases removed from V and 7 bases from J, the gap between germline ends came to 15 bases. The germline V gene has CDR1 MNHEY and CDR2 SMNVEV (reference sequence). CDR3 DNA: TGTGCCAGCAGTTTCAGGGAGTGGTTGGGGACCCAGTACTTC. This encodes CASSFREWLGTQYF.

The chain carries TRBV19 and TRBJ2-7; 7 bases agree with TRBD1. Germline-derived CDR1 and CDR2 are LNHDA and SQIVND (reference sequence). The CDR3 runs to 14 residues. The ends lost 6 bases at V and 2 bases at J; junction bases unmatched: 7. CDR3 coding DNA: TGTGCCAGTAGCGCGGCTACAGGGGCCTACGAGCAGTACTTC. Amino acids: CASSAATGAYEQYF.

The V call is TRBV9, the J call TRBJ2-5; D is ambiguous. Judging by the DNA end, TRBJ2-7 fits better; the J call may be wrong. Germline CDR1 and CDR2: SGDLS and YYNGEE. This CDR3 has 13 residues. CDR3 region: CASSPPRSYEQYF. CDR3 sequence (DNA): TGTGCCAGCAGCCCCCCCCGGTCCTACGAGCAGTACTTC.

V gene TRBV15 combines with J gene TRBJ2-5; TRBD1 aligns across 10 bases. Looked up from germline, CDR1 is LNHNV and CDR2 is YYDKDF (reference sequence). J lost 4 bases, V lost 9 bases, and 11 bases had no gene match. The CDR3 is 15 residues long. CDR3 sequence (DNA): TGTGCCACGGGAGACAGGGGGCGCCTAGTAGAGACCCAGTACTTC. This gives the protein CATGDRGRLVETQYF. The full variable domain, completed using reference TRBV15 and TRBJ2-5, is DAMVIQNPRYQVTQFGKPVTLSCSQTLNHNVMYWYQQKSSQAPKLLFHYYDKDFNNEADTPDNFQSRRPNTSFCFLDIRSPGLGDTAMYLCATGDRGRLVETQYFGPGTRLLVL.